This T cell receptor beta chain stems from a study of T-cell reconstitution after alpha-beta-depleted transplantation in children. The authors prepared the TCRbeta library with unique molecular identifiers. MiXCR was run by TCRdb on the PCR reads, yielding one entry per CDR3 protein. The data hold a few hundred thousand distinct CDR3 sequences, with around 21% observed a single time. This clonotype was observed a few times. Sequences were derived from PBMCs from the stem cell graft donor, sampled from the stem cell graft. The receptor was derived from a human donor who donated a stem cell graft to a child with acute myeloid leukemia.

The CDR3 spells CASREGSNTGELFF. CDR3 sequence (DNA): TGTGCCAGCAGGGAGGGATCTAACACCGGGGAGCTGTTTTTT. This chain uses TRBV28 with TRBJ2-2; TRBD2 might be the D (6 bases). Looked up from germline, CDR1 is MDHEN and CDR2 is SYDVKM. The CDR3 consists of 14 residues. V was shortened by 6 bases and J by 2 bases, with 10 bases between the two germline ends.